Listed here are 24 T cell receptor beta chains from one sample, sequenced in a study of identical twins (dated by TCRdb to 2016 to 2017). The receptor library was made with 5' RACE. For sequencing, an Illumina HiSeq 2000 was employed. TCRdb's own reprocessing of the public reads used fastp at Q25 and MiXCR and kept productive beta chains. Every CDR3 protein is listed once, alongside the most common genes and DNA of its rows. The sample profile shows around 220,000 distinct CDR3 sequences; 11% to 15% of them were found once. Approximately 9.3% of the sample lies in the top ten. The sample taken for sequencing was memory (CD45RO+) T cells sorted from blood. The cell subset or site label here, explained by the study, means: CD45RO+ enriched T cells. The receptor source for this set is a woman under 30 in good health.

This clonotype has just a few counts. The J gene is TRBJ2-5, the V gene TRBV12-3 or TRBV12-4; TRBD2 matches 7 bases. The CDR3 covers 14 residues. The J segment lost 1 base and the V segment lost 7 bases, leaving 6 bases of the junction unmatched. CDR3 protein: CASTLASGQETQYF. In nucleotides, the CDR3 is TGTGCCAGCACCCTGGCTAGCGGCCAAGAGACCCAGTACTTC.

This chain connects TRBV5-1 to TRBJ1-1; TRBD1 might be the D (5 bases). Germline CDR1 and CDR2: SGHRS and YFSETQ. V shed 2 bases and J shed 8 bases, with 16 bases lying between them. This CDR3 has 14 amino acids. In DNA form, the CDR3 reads TGCGCCAGCAGCTTCATCCAGGGATCATCCGAAGCTTTCTTT. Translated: CASSFIQGSSEAFF. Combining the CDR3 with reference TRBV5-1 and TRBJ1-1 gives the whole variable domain KAGVTQTPRYLIKTRGQQVTLSCSPISGHRSVSWYQQTPGQGLQFLFEYFSETQRNKGNFPGRFSGRQFSNSRSEMNVSTLELGDSALYLCASSFIQGSSEAFFGQGTRLTVV.

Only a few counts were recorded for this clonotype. CDR3 in amino acids: CASSVTGGVQETQYF. The CDR3 DNA reads TGTGCCAGTAGTGTAACAGGGGGCGTCCAGGAGACCCAGTACTTC. The chain couples TRBV19 to TRBJ2-5; 9 bases line up with TRBD1. The V segment lost 5 bases and the J segment 5 bases; nucleotides outside the gene matches: 9. The CDR3 has 15 residues. Germline CDR1 is LNHDA and CDR2 is SQIVND (reference sequence).

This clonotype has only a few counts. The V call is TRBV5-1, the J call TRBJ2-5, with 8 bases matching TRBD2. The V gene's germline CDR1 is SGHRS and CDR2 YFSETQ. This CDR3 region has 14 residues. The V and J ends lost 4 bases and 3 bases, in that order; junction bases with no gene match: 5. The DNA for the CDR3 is TGCGCCAGCAGCGCCAGTAGCGGGAAAGAGACCCAGTACTTC. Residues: CASSASSGKETQYF.

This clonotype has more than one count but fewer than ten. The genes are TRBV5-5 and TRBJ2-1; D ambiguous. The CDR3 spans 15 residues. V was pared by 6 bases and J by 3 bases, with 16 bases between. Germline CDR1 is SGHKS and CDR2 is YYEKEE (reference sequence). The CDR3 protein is CASTDTAQGYNEQFF. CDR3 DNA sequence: TGTGCCAGCACCGATACAGCACAAGGCTACAATGAGCAGTTCTTC.

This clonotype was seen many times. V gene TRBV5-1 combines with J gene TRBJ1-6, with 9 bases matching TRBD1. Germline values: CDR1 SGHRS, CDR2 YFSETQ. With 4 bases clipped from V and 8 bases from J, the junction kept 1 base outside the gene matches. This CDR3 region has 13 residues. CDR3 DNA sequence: TGCGCCAGCAGCCGGGACAGGGATTCACCCCTCCACTTT. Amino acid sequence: CASSRDRDSPLHF.

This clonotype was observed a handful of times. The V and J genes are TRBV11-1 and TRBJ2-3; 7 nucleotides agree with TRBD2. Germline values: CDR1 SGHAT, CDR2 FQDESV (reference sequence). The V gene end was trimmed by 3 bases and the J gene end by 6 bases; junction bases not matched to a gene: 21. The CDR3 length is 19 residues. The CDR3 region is CASSFIGIGRAGEVDTQYF. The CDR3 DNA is TGTGCCAGCAGCTTCATAGGTATTGGTCGGGCGGGAGAAGTGGATACGCAGTATTTT.

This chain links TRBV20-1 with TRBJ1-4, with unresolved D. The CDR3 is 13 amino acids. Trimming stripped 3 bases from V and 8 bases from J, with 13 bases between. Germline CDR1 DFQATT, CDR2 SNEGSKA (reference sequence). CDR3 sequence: CSARVPAGEKLFF. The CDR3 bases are TGCAGTGCTAGGGTCCCCGCTGGCGAAAAACTGTTTTTT.

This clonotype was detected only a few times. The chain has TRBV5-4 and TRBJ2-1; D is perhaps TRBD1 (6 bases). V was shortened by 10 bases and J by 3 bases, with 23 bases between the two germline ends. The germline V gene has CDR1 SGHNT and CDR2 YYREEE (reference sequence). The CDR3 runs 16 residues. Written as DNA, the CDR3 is TGTGCCGAGGGGGTCGTGGATGCGGCCAACTACAATGAGCAGTTCTTC. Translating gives CAEGVVDAANYNEQFF.

The CDR3 DNA follows: TGTGCCAGCAGTCGCCCGCTACAGGGTCTGTTTTTT. This gives the protein CASSRPLQGLFF. The chain is built from TRBV6-2 or TRBV6-3 and TRBJ1-4, with D perhaps TRBD1 (6 bases). The V gene's germline CDR1 is MNHEY and CDR2 SVGEGT. Trimming stripped 5 bases from V and 14 bases from J, with 15 bases between. This CDR3 contains 12 residues.

CDR3 loop: CSASGQGANTDTQYF. CDR3 nucleotides: TGCAGTGCTAGCGGGCAGGGGGCGAACACAGATACGCAGTATTTT. J is TRBJ2-3 and V is TRBV20-1, with 8 nucleotides matching TRBD1. The CDR3 extends over 15 amino acids. The germline gives CDR1 DFQATT, CDR2 SNEGSKA (reference sequence). J was trimmed by 2 bases and V by 3 bases; bases with no gene match: 7.

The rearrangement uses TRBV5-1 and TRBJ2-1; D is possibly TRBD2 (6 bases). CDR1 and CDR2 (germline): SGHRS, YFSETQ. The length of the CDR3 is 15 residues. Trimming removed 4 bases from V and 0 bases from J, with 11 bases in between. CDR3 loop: CASSTVGGSYNEQFF. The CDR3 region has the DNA TGCGCCAGCAGCACCGTGGGGGGCTCCTACAATGAGCAGTTCTTC.

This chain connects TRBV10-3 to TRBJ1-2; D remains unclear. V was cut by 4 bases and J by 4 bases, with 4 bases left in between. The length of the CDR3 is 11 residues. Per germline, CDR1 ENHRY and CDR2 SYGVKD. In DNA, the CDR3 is TGTGCCATCAGTGTAGGCTATGGCTACACCTTC. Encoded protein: CAISVGYGYTF.

CDR3 nucleotides: TGTGCCAGCAGCTTAATTGGGAAGGACACTGAAGCTTTCTTT. It specifies CASSLIGKDTEAFF. This chain connects TRBV7-3 to TRBJ1-1; D uncertain. V was clipped by 1 base and J by 3 bases, with 9 bases between them. The CDR3 runs 14 residues. The germline gives CDR1 SGHTA, CDR2 FQGTGA.

The CDR3, as DNA: TGTGCCAGCAGCCAAGGACAGGGGGTGCCCTACGAGCAGTACTTC. Amino acids: CASSQGQGVPYEQYF. V is TRBV3-1 and J is TRBJ2-7; TRBD1 matches 9 bases. CDR3 size: 15 residues. J gave up 2 bases and V 1 base, and 3 bases lay outside the gene matches. From germline, CDR1 is LGHDT and CDR2 YNNKEL (reference sequence).

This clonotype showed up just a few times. The CDR3 region is CASRPRDRGLNTEAFF. CDR3 sequence (DNA): TGTGCCAGCAGGCCCAGGGACAGGGGATTGAACACTGAAGCTTTCTTT. This chain joins TRBV12-3 or TRBV12-4 and TRBJ1-1; 10 nucleotides line up with TRBD1. J gave up 0 bases and V 6 bases, and 7 bases lay outside the gene matches. The CDR3 is made up of 16 amino acids.

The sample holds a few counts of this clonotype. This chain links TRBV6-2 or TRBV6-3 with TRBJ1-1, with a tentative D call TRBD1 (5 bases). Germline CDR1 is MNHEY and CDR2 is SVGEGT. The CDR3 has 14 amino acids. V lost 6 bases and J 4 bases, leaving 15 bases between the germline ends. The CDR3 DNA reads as TGTGCCAGCAGGTCAGGGAGGAGTGGCACTGAAGCTTTCTTT. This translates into CASRSGRSGTEAFF.

The CDR3 DNA reads TGCGCCAGCAGCTTGACCGGGACAGAGAACACTGAAGCTTTCTTT. This encodes CASSLTGTENTEAFF. V is TRBV5-1 and J is TRBJ1-1; 7 nucleotides align to TRBD1. With V trimmed by 1 base and J by 1 base, 4 bases remained unmatched. The CDR3 runs to 15 residues. The germline V gene encodes CDR1 SGHRS and CDR2 YFSETQ.

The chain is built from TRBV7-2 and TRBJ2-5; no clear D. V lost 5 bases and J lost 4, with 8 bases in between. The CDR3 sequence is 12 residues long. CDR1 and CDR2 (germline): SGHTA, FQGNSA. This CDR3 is CASSRFSETQYF. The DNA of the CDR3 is TGTGCCAGCAGCCGGTTCTCAGAGACCCAGTACTTC. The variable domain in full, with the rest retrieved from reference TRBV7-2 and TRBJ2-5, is GAGVSQSPSNKVTEKGKDVELRCDPISGHTALYWYRQSLGQGLEFLIYFQGNSAPDKSGLPSDRFSAERTGGSVSTLTIQRTQQEDSAVYLCASSRFSETQYFGPGTRLLVL.

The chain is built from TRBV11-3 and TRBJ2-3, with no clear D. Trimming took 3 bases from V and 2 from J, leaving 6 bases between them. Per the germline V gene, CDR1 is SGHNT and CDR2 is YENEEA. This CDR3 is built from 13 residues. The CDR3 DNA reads TGTGCCAGCAGCTTGCCCAACACAGATACGCAGTATTTT. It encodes CASSLPNTDTQYF.

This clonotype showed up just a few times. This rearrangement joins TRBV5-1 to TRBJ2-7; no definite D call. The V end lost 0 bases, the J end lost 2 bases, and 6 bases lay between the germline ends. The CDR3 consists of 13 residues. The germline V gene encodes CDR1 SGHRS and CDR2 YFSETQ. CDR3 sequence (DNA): TGCGCCAGCAGCTTGGACACCACCTACGAGCAGTACTTC. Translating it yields CASSLDTTYEQYF.

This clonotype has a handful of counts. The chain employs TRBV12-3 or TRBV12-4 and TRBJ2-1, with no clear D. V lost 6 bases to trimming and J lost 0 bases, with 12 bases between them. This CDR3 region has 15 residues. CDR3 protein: CASRPTQGSYNEQFF. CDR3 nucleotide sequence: TGTGCCAGCAGACCAACTCAAGGCTCCTACAATGAGCAGTTCTTC.

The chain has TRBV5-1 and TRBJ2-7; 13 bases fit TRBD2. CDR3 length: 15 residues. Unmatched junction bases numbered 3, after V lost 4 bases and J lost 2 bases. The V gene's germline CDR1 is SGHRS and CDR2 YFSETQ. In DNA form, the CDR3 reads TGCGCCAGCAGCGAGGGACTAGCGGGACCCTACGAGCAGTACTTC. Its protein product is CASSEGLAGPYEQYF.

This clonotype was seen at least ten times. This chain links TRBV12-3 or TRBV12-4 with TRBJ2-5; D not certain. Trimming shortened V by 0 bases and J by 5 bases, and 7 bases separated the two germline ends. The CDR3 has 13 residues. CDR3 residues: CASSLARPETQYF. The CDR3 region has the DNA TGTGCCAGCAGTTTAGCCCGGCCGGAGACCCAGTACTTC.